The rows below give T cell receptor beta chains drawn from one sample of a study of blood T cells in healthy people across ages. TCRdb called the 5' RACE reads again in MiXCR, with one record for every CDR3 protein. The data contain 550,000 to 750,000 distinct CDR3 sequences, under 25% of them singletons. The specimen was blood. These receptors were obtained from a man between 65 and 85 years old in good health. The CDR3 runs from the conserved cysteine through the conserved F or W. A D gene is named only where the DNA matches it firmly. A row's size may be missing; if present it is once, few, many or a size class.

V gene,clone size,J gene,D gene,CDR3 DNA,CDR3 protein
TRBV24-1,few,TRBJ1-1,TRBD1,TGTGCCACCCCTTCCGACAGGGACTTCTTCATGAACACTGAAGCTTTCTTT,CATPSDRDFFMNTEAFF
TRBV20-1,few,TRBJ2-3,TRBD2,TGCAGTGAATTGGGGCTAGCGGGTTCGTGGGGGGACACAGATACGCAGTATTTT,CSELGLAGSWGDTDTQYF
TRBV11-3,few,TRBJ2-2,NA,TGTGCCAGCAGCTTAACCCCAAGTACCGGGGAGCCGTTTTTT,CASSLTPSTGEPFF
TRBV4-1,NA,TRBJ2-7,NA,TGCGCCAGCAGCCAAGGCAGGCTCTACGAGCAGTACTTC,CASSQGRLYEQYF
TRBV15,few,TRBJ1-2,TRBD1,TGTGCCACCAGCAGGGATAAGACAGGGGTTGGCTACACCTTC,CATSRDKTGVGYTF
TRBV6-5,few,TRBJ2-1,NA,TGTGCCAGCCAACCGACGGAAATCAATGAGCAGTTCTTC,CASQPTEINEQFF
TRBV20-1,few,TRBJ1-4,NA,TGCAGTGCTACCCCGGCGATAGGGGGGACTGAAAAACTGTTTTTT,CSATPAIGGTEKLFF
TRBV12-3/TRBV12-4,few,TRBJ2-1,TRBD2,TGTGCCAGCAGTTCATTTGCGGGAGGGATCAATGAGCAGTTCTTC,CASSSFAGGINEQFF
TRBV25-1,few,TRBJ1-1,TRBD1,TGTGCCAGCAGTTCGACAGGGAGTGAAGCTTTCTTT,CASSSTGSEAFF
TRBV5-1,few,TRBJ2-2,TRBD1,TGCGCCAGCAGCTTAGACAGGGGCGCCGGGGAGCTGTTTTTT,CASSLDRGAGELFF
TRBV5-6,NA,TRBJ2-5,NA,TGTGCCAGCAGCCACTCATGGGCGGAAGAGACCCAGTACTTC,CASSHSWAEETQYF
TRBV20-1,NA,TRBJ1-1,TRBD1,TGCAGTGCTAGAGATGGAGCCGGGACAGCTCTCACTGAAGCTTTCTTT,CSARDGAGTALTEAFF
TRBV11-2,NA,TRBJ2-1,NA,TGTGCCAGCAGCTTAGACCTACAGAGCTCCTACAATGAGCAGTTCTTC,CASSLDLQSSYNEQFF
TRBV20-1,NA,TRBJ2-7,NA,TGCAGTGCTAGAGGAACGGGGCTCTACGAGCAGTACTTC,CSARGTGLYEQYF
TRBV7-2,few,TRBJ1-6,TRBD1,TGTGCCAGCAGCAAAGACAGGGGGTTAAATTCACCCCTCCACTTT,CASSKDRGLNSPLHF
TRBV2,NA,TRBJ2-1,NA,TGTGCCAGCAGTTCAGACCATTACAATGAGCAGTTCTTC,CASSSDHYNEQFF
TRBV5-1,few,TRBJ1-4,NA,TGCGCCAGCAGCTTGGAGGCCCCCCGCGGCGAAAAACTGTTTTTT,CASSLEAPRGEKLFF
TRBV14,NA,TRBJ2-1,NA,TGTGCCAGCTACACCTTGTCCGGGACACCATCCTACAATGAGCAGTTCTTC,CASYTLSGTPSYNEQFF
TRBV3-1,NA,TRBJ2-3,TRBD2,TGTGCCAGCAGCCAAAGACTAGCGGGAGGTCAGTATTTT,CASSQRLAGGQYF
TRBV24-1,NA,TRBJ2-1,NA,TGTGCCACCAGTGATTCGGACTCGAGCTCCTACAATGAGCAGTTCTTC,CATSDSDSSSYNEQFF
TRBV20-1,many,TRBJ2-4,NA,TGCAGTGCTAGAGGCAGGGAACTAGCCAAAAACATTCAGTACTTC,CSARGRELAKNIQYF
TRBV5-6,few,TRBJ2-5,NA,TGTGCCAGCACCGGAAGGGGTTCTAGGGAGACCCAGTACTTC,CASTGRGSRETQYF
TRBV29-1,NA,TRBJ1-2,NA,TGCAGCGCGGACCTAAAGGACATTGGCCCGTATGGCTACACCTTC,CSADLKDIGPYGYTF
TRBV6-6,once,TRBJ2-2,NA,TGTGCCAGCTTCATCGAGCGGGCCGGGGAGCTGTTTTTT,CASFIERAGELFF
TRBV6-1,NA,TRBJ2-3,NA,TGTGCCAGCAGTGCGGACAGTAGCACAGATACGCAGTATTTT,CASSADSSTDTQYF
TRBV5-6,NA,TRBJ2-7,NA,TGTGCCAGCAGCTTGGCCATGGGCCGGAGCTCCTACGAGCAGTACTTC,CASSLAMGRSSYEQYF
TRBV4-3,NA,TRBJ1-2,NA,TGCGCCAGCAGCCAAGACAGGAGTTTCAACGGCTACACCTTC,CASSQDRSFNGYTF
TRBV28,NA,TRBJ2-7,NA,TGTGCCAGCAGTTTATCCGGGGTAGGTGGACTGAAGCCGTACGAGCAGTACTTC,CASSLSGVGGLKPYEQYF
TRBV6-5,NA,TRBJ1-3,NA,TGTGCCAGCAGTCCCGACTCATTTTCTGGAAACACCATATATTTT,CASSPDSFSGNTIYF
TRBV6-5,NA,TRBJ2-7,NA,TGTGCCAGCAGAACCCAAGTGTCGACCTACGAGCAGTACTTC,CASRTQVSTYEQYF
TRBV6-5,NA,TRBJ1-4,NA,TGTGCCAGCAGTCGCCGGCCGGCTGAAAAACTGTTTTTT,CASSRRPAEKLFF
TRBV20-1,NA,TRBJ1-2,NA,TGCAGTGCTAATACAGGGAACTATGGCTACACCTTC,CSANTGNYGYTF
TRBV20-1,NA,TRBJ2-5,NA,TGCAGTGCTCCCAGGGGCAGGGGTTTGGGAGAGGCCCAGTACTTC,CSAPRGRGLGEAQYF
TRBV6-2/TRBV6-3,NA,TRBJ2-1,NA,TGTGCCAGCAGTTCCGGAGACCTAAGCTCCTACAATGAGCAGTTCTTC,CASSSGDLSSYNEQFF
TRBV12-3/TRBV12-4,few,TRBJ2-2,NA,TGTGCCAGCAGTTCCGTCACCGGGGAGCTGTTTTTT,CASSSVTGELFF
TRBV2,NA,TRBJ2-6,NA,TGTGCCAGCAGTGTAGGGACGCATTTCTCTGGGGCCAACGTCCTGACTTTC,CASSVGTHFSGANVLTF
TRBV6-5,NA,TRBJ1-6,NA,TGTGCCAGCAGTTACTCCCAGGCTCCTTATAATTCACCCCTCCACTTT,CASSYSQAPYNSPLHF
TRBV29-1,few,TRBJ2-3,NA,TGCAGCGGCGGACAGCACTCTAGCACAGATACGCAGTATTTT,CSGGQHSSTDTQYF
TRBV4-1,NA,TRBJ1-1,NA,TGCGCCAGCAGCCTCGTACGGGCCGAGAACACTGAAGCTTTCTTT,CASSLVRAENTEAFF
TRBV6-1,NA,TRBJ2-5,TRBD2,TGTGCCAGCAGTGAAGATGGCGGGAGGGGGTACTTC,CASSEDGGRGYF
TRBV4-1,NA,TRBJ2-7,NA,TGCGCCAGCAGCCAGACGCCAAGCGGGCCCTACGAGCAGTACTTC,CASSQTPSGPYEQYF
TRBV7-6,many,TRBJ1-4,TRBD1,TGTGCCAGCAAGGCTTCCGGGACAGGACCTGAAAAACTGTTTTTT,CASKASGTGPEKLFF
TRBV2,NA,TRBJ2-2,NA,TGTGCCAGCAGGCCGGCCCTCGCGAACACCGGGGAGCTGTTTTTT,CASRPALANTGELFF
TRBV4-3,few,TRBJ2-3,NA,TGCGCCATCACACACGACTCTGAGGATACGCAGTATTTT,CAITHDSEDTQYF
TRBV6-2/TRBV6-3,NA,TRBJ1-2,NA,TGTGCCAGCAGCCGGGGCGGCTATGGCTACACCTTC,CASSRGGYGYTF
TRBV7-3,NA,TRBJ2-1,NA,TGTGCCAGAAGCTTCGAGACTATTGACAATGAGCAGTTCTTC,CARSFETIDNEQFF
TRBV20-1,NA,TRBJ1-4,NA,TGCAGTGCTAGCCCGGAGGGAGCAACTAATGAAAAACTGTTTTTT,CSASPEGATNEKLFF
TRBV6-2/TRBV6-3,NA,TRBJ2-7,TRBD1,TGTGCCAACAGTTACTTTAGACCGGGACAGGGGGACGAGCAGTACTTC,CANSYFRPGQGDEQYF
TRBV6-1,NA,TRBJ2-7,NA,TGTGCCAGCAGTGAAGAGAGGACGGTCGTAAACTACGAGCAGTACTTC,CASSEERTVVNYEQYF
TRBV7-3,NA,TRBJ2-5,NA,TGTGCCAGCAGCTCCCACGGGGGAGGCGAGACCCAGTACTTC,CASSSHGGGETQYF